These 3 T cell receptor beta chains were sequenced from one sample in a study of cytomegalovirus exposure and HLA in healthy donors. The PCR employed 60 Vbeta primers together with 13 Jbeta primers. Libraries were prepared by immunoSEQ multiplex PCR; TCRdb keeps only in-frame clonotypes and omits some of them. The sample has 78,000 or so clones, approximately 66% seen once. Sequencing was performed on PBMCs. These receptors were obtained from a male donor in good health and CMV-seropositive.

This clone has more than one count but fewer than ten. This chain links TRBV29-1 with TRBJ2-1, with TRBD1 matching over 12 bases. The CDR3 is made up of 14 amino acids. V lost 2 bases to trimming and J lost 7 bases; unmatched junction nucleotides: 3. Germline CDR1 is SQVTM and CDR2 is ANQGSEA. As DNA, the CDR3 is TGCAGCGTTGAACGGGACAGGGGGCTTAATGAGCAGTTCTTC. Translated, it gives CSVERDRGLNEQFF.

The rearrangement uses TRBV18 and TRBJ1-5, with a possible D match to TRBD1 (6 bases). The CDR3 runs 14 residues. V shed 2 bases and J shed 5 bases, with 10 bases lying between them. Germline assignment: CDR1 KGHSH and CDR2 LQKENI. CDR3 nucleotide sequence: TGTGCCAGCTCACCAAGGGACATTGATCAGCCCCAGCATTTT. This codes for CASSPRDIDQPQHF.

This chain connects TRBV4-2 to TRBJ2-2; TRBD1 matches at 7 bases. Trimming at V came to 1 base and at J to 0 bases, leaving 20 bases not matched to a gene. Germline-derived CDR1 and CDR2 are LGHNA and YNFKEQ. The CDR3 is 22 amino acids. The CDR3 loop reads CASSQVVVRPGQRKSNTGELFF. As DNA, the CDR3 is TGTGCCAGCAGCCAAGTTGTCGTCCGACCGGGACAGCGAAAATCGAACACCGGGGAGCTGTTTTTT.